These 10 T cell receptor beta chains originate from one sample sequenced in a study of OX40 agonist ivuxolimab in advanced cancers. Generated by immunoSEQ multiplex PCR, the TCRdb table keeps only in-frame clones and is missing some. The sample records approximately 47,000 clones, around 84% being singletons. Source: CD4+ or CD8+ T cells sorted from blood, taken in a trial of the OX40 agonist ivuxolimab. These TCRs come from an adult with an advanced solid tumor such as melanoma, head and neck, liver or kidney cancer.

This chain's CDR3 is CASRFQEAKGNTIYF. As DNA, the CDR3 is TGTGCCAGCAGGTTCCAGGAGGCGAAGGGAAACACCATATATTTT. V is TRBV2 and J is TRBJ1-3; D unclear. This CDR3 region has 15 residues. Trimming shortened V by 6 bases and J by 4 bases, and 16 bases separated the two germline ends. Germline values: CDR1 SNHLY, CDR2 FYNNEI. Full variable domain (rest looked up from reference TRBV2 and TRBJ1-3): EPEVTQTPSHQVTQMGQEVILRCVPISNHLYFYWYRQILGQKVEFLVSFYNNEISEKSEIFDDQFSVERPDGSNFTLKIRSTKLEDSAMYFCASRFQEAKGNTIYFGEGSWLTVV.

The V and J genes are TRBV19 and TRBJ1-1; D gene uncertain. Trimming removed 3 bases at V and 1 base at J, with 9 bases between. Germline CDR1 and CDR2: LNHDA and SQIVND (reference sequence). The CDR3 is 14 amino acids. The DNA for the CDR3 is TGTGCCAGTAGTATGAGGTGGGAGAACACTGAAGCTTTCTTT. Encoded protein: CASSMRWENTEAFF.

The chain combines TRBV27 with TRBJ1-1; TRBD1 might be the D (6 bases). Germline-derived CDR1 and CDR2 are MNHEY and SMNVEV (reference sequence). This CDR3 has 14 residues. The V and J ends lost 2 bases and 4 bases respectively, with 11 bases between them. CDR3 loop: CASSLDRRGTEAFF. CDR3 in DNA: TGTGCCAGCAGTTTAGACAGGAGGGGCACTGAAGCTTTCTTT.

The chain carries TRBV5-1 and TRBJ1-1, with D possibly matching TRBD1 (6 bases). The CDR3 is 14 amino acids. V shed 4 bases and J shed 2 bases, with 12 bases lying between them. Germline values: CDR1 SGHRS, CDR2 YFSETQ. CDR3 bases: TGCGCCAGCAGCCAAGGACAGACCAACACTGAAGCTTTCTTT. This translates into CASSQGQTNTEAFF.

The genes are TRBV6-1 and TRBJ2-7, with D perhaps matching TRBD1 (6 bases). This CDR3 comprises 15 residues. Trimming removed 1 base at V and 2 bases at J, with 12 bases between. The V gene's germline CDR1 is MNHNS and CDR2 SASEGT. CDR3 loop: CASSEGTERPYEQYF. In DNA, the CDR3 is TGTGCCAGCAGTGAAGGGACAGAGCGACCCTACGAGCAGTACTTC.

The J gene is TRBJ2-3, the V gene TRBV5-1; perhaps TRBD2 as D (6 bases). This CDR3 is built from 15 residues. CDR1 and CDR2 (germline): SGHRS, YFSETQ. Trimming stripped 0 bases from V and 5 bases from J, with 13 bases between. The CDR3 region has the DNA TGCGCCAGCAGCTTGGGTGCGGGGCTGGGAGATACGCAGTATTTT. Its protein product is CASSLGAGLGDTQYF.

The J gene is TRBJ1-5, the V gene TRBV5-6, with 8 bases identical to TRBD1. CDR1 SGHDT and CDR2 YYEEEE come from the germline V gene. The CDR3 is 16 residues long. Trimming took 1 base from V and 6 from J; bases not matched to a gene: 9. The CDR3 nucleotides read TGTGCCAGCAGCTTGTATGGCAGGGGGCAAGGTCAGCCCCAGCATTTT. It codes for CASSLYGRGQGQPQHF. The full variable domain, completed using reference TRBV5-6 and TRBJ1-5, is DAGVTQSPTHLIKTRGQQVTLRCSPKSGHDTVSWYQQALGQGPQFIFQYYEEEERQRGNFPDRFSGHQFPNYSSELNVNALLLGDSALYLCASSLYGRGQGQPQHFGDGTRLSIL.

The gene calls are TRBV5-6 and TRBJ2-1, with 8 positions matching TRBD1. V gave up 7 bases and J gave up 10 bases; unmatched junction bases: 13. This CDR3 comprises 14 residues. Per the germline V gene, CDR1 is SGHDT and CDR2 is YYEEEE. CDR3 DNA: TGTGCCAGCGTCCTCCGGCAGGGGGCTTGGGAGCAGTTCTTC. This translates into CASVLRQGAWEQFF.

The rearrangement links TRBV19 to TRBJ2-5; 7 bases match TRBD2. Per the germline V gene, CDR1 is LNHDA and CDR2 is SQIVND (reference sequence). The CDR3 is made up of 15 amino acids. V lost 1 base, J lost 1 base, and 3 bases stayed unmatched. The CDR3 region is CASSIALAVQETQYF. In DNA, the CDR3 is TGTGCCAGTAGTATAGCTCTAGCGGTCCAAGAGACCCAGTACTTC.

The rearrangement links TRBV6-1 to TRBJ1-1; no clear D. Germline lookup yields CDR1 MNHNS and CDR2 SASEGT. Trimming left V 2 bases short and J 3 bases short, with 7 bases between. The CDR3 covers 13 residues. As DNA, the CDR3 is TGTGCCAGCAGTGAATTAGGTGACACTGAAGCTTTCTTT. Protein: CASSELGDTEAFF.